This T cell receptor (beta chain) was found in a study of PD-1 blockade in classical Hodgkin lymphoma (dated by TCRdb to 2020 to 2021). Broadly, across the study: Nivolumab dosing was 3 mg/kg intravenously every 2 weeks, continuing until either disease progression or unacceptable toxicity. The study used TCR beta sequencing and CyTOF to define a peripheral blood immune signature of response to PD-1 blockade in classical Hodgkin lymphoma. Broader findings and caveats from the paper: Patients starting nivolumab less than 1 year after ASCT had lower diversity and were excluded from later analyses to avoid confounding by immune reconstitution. Trial patients achieving complete response had baseline diversity similar to newly diagnosed patients, whereas partial responders and progressors had significantly lower diversity. A significant rise by C4D1 was seen in CD4+ but not CD8+ TCR diversity (p=0.0027 vs p=0.16), with the rise being most apparent in complete responders (p=0.02). Only a single clinical trial cohort was studied, and what caused the repertoire differences, possibly disease activity or prior therapy, remained undefined. Baseline TCR diversity was reported to be lower in newly diagnosed patients than in healthy donors, and even lower in relapsed/refractory patients.

Explained via the paper, the time point label denotes: cycle 1 day 1 (C1D1), immediately before nivolumab initiation. Every trial patient had relapsed after autologous stem cell transplantation, and cohorts A, B and C differed in prior brentuximab vedotin exposure. A total of roughly 57 patients with relapsed/refractory classical Hodgkin lymphoma made up the trial cohort, and each patient's best overall response was complete response, partial response or progressive disease. Trial patients were treated with single-agent nivolumab in the multi-cohort phase II CheckMate 205 trial. Best overall response was determined by an independent review committee according to the 2007 International Working Group response criteria. Trial PBMCs were obtained immediately prior to nivolumab initiation (C1D1) and on therapy at cycle 2 day 1 and cycle 4 day 1. Peripheral blood was collected in 8 mL Vacutainer Cell Preparation Tubes, from which PBMCs were isolated by centrifugation and then cryopreserved.

Details on this clone: Its target antigen remains unknown. Per-base quality was not reported, and no clone a single base away is much larger than it.

The CDR3 runs 11 amino acids, cysteine and phenylalanine included. CDR3 DNA only is kept here, 33 bases in frame from base 1. V lost 3 bases and J lost 7 bases; the stretch between them is 7 bases long. The germline V gene provides CDR1 MNHNS and CDR2 SASEGT. Genomic DNA was extracted with the Qiagen DNeasy kit from unsorted PBMCs and from negatively selected CD4+ and CD8+ fractions. Using primers that anneal to V and J segments, immunoSEQ multiplex PCR amplified the TCR beta CDR3 regions. A synthetic immune receptor repertoire was used to minimize amplification bias, and any residual bias was removed computationally once sequencing was done. The original methods were these. Custom Python scripts were used to quantify repertoire diversity as the Shannon entropy index. The unsorted, CD4+ and CD8+ repertoires were each analyzed separately, with the exception of combined analyses, where CD4+ and CD8+ sequences were merged in silico. A clone counted as expanded when the clone's frequency after treatment rose at least 2-fold relative to C1D1, and clones undetected at baseline were given a pseudocount of 0.5. Singleton clones were defined as clones with 0 or 1 copy at C1D1, and non-singleton clones were defined as clones with 2 or more copies. Clones expanded in unsorted samples were assigned a CD4+, CD8+ or unknown annotation through matching of protein sequences in sorted samples from the same patient. Wilcoxon tests were applied to paired samples to test diversity changes from C1D1 to C4D1. In TCRdb, the immuneACCESS table is reduced to in-frame sequences with V and J assigned. These tables do not hold every clone; where another copy was compared, an unresolved V gene accounts for under half, and the others remain unexplained. V and J calls and clone size are as listed in that table; D and trimming were resolved from the DNA. Counted in this sample were about 15,000 clones; roughly 68% of them appeared once. 9.5% to 12% of the sample comes from the top ten.

This material consisted of peripheral blood mononuclear cells (PBMCs), taken at baseline. The chain is encoded by TRBV6-1 joined to TRBJ2-7; the D gene is unclear. The clonotype was recovered from a human donor with classical Hodgkin lymphoma. At the DNA level, the sequence is TGTGCCAGCAGTGACATAGTTGAGCAGTACTTC. Protein translation: CASSDIVEQYF.